This T cell receptor beta chain comes out of a study of human T cells and chemical hapten exposure. About the study: Patients, predominantly female, presented with alopecia areata, totalis or universalis.

A word on this clonotype: No antigen is known for it.

Using its own MiXCR run on the RACE reads, TCRdb lists one record per CDR3 protein. The sample has under 200,000 distinct CDR3 sequences, about 14% seen once. Time point in this sample: patch test 1, 2 weeks after DPC sensitization. Treatment: therapeutic diphenylcyclopropenone sensitization with weekly scalp DPC. Whole blood, unfractionated, served as the material for total RNA extraction. Points from the study as a whole: Expanded TCRs clustered into significantly more large CDR3 similarity groups than controls, the analysis revealed.

The CDR3 totals 12 residues. From germline, CDR1 is KGHSH and CDR2 LQKENI. Trimming shortened V by 5 bases and J by 2 bases, and 7 bases separated the two germline ends. The sequence was collected from a woman between 25 and 40 years old with alopecia areata. Some clones in this sample may be carry-over from other donors' samples. Sequenced here: whole blood, sampled in connection with sensitization to the hapten diphenylcyclopropenone (DPC). V is TRBV18 and J is TRBJ2-7; weak D call: TRBD1 (5 bases). CDR3 in DNA: TGTGCCAGCTCAGGGGCCCCCTACGAGCAGTACTTC. This gives the protein CASSGAPYEQYF.